This record covers a single T cell receptor beta chain. Its specificity is unknown. Per germline, CDR1 SGDLS and CDR2 YYNGEE. There are 15 residues in the CDR3. J was trimmed by 10 bases and V by 3 bases; bases with no gene match: 10. The data originate from a study of human T cells and chemical hapten exposure. Study-level information: The upper back received 0.01% DPC by patch testing, with results read at 6 days.

A single record per CDR3 protein comes from TCRdb applying MiXCR to the RACE reads. Counted here are 300,000 to 450,000 distinct CDR3 sequences, 5.1% occurring once; the ten biggest clones make up 2.6%. Findings of the study overall: Donor immune responses may differ from healthy people's, since all donors had alopecia. A positive correlation with patch test score was found for PT1 expanded TCR counts.

Time point here: pre-sensitization, week 0. Treatment denoted: therapeutic diphenylcyclopropenone sensitization with weekly scalp DPC. This specimen consisted of whole blood, obtained in connection with sensitization to the hapten diphenylcyclopropenone (DPC). This clonotype was sampled from a woman aged 50 to 65 with alopecia areata. Some clones in this sample may be carry-over from other donors' samples. This chain uses TRBV9 with TRBJ1-6; 7 bases map to TRBD1. The CDR3 protein is CASSGWRQGNSPLHF. For the CDR3, the DNA is TGTGCCAGCAGCGGGTGGAGACAGGGAAACTCACCCCTCCACTTT.